This TCR beta chain appears in the sequencing data of a study of T cells in localized non-small cell lung cancer. This CDR3 is 15 amino acids long. V gave up 2 bases and J gave up 4 bases, with 14 bases separating them. From germline, CDR1 is KGHSH and CDR2 LQKENI. Study conclusions and caveats: As only one tumor region underwent sequencing, heterogeneity remains possible. Within adjacent lung there appeared a median 57 of the top 100 tumor clones.

Assay used: immunoSEQ multiplex PCR; TCRdb lists only in-frame clones, some missing. Here the sample spans fewer than 90,000 clones, approximately 84% being singletons. A remark on this clone: Its target is unknown.

The sample was peripheral blood, taken before any cancer treatment. The chain joins TRBV18 to TRBJ1-2; no clear D gene. The TCR sequence derives from a man aged 40-75 years with stage I lung adenocarcinoma. The CDR3 sequence: CASSPTRETGYGYTF. DNA for the CDR3: TGTGCCAGCTCACCAACCCGGGAGACTGGCTATGGCTACACCTTC.